This T cell receptor (beta chain) derives from a study of blood T cell repertoires in COVID-19. Study background: The United States, Italy and Spain supplied acute and convalescent COVID-19 samples. PBMCs, B-cell-depleted T cells, or T cells were the source of the cDNA or gDNA that made up the material.

Per the authors' pipeline: Reference gene primer amplification yielded estimated nucleated cell counts. TCRdb's table, derived via immunoSEQ multiplex PCR, lists solely in-frame clones and lacks some. For V, J and clone size, that table is used; D and trimming come from the DNA. There are 150,000 to 200,000 clones in the sample; approximately 86% occur only once, and about 3.9% lies in the top ten. The sequence was collected from a woman aged 55-70 years who had recovered from COVID-19. Sequencing input: peripheral blood.

Here the CDR3 DNA reads TGTGCCAGCAGCTTGGCCGGACAGGGCCGCGAGACCCAGTACTTC. Translating it yields CASSLAGQGRETQYF. This chain uses TRBV5-4 with TRBJ2-5; 8 bases line up with TRBD1. Germline values: CDR1 SGHNT, CDR2 YYREEE (reference sequence). The CDR3 spans 15 residues. Trimming at V came to 0 bases and at J to 5 bases, leaving 6 bases not matched to a gene.